Below, 15 T cell receptor beta chains from the same sample are listed, as sequenced in a study of blood T cell repertoires in COVID-19. The assay was immunoSEQ multiplex PCR, and TCRdb's table has in-frame clones only and misses some. The sample records approximately 360,000 clones, 89% being singletons. Sample: peripheral blood. Source of these receptors: a man between 35 and 55 years old with acute or convalescent COVID-19.

The rearrangement joins TRBV28 to TRBJ1-5, with no clear D. V dropped 6 bases and J dropped 4 bases, with 10 bases sitting between them. The length of the CDR3 is 13 residues. Germline loops: CDR1 MDHEN, CDR2 SYDVKM. Here the CDR3 DNA reads TGTGCCAGCAGAAGACTGTTGAATCAGCCCCAGCATTTT. It is translated as CASRRLLNQPQHF.

This chain connects TRBV5-4 to TRBJ2-5; tentatively, D is TRBD2 (6 bases). The V gene's germline CDR1 is SGHNT and CDR2 YYREEE (reference sequence). Trimming pared 5 bases from V and 2 bases from J, leaving 10 bases between. The CDR3 extends over 13 amino acids. The CDR3 is CASSRERQETQYF. CDR3 nucleotides: TGTGCCAGCAGTCGGGAGCGGCAAGAGACCCAGTACTTC.

The chain carries TRBV9 and TRBJ1-2, with 9 bases aligning to TRBD1. V lost 4 bases, J lost 0 bases, and 10 bases stayed unmatched. This CDR3 is built from 17 residues. In germline, CDR1 is SGDLS, CDR2 YYNGEE. CDR3 nucleotides: TGTGCCAGCAGCTCACAGGGGGCGTTGGGATCTAACTATGGCTACACCTTC. Residues: CASSSQGALGSNYGYTF.

The rearrangement uses TRBV29-1 and TRBJ1-2; D unclear. Germline CDR1 and CDR2: SQVTM and ANQGSEA. CDR3 size: 14 residues. V shed 2 bases and J shed 8 bases, with 18 bases lying between them. The CDR3 sequence: CSVEPPGDREGYTF. The CDR3 DNA reads TGCAGCGTTGAACCCCCGGGAGACCGGGAAGGCTACACCTTC.

This clone was detected ten times or more. V and J are TRBV30 and TRBJ2-2; D may be TRBD2 (6 bases). The germline V gene encodes CDR1 GTSNPN and CDR2 SVGIG (reference sequence). V lost 4 bases and J 3 bases, leaving 15 bases between the germline ends. This CDR3 has 15 residues. In DNA, the CDR3 is TGTGCCTGGAAGTTCGTCCGGGGGTACACCGGGGAGCTGTTTTTT. Amino acid sequence: CAWKFVRGYTGELFF.

V gene TRBV4-3 combines with J gene TRBJ1-5; TRBD1 matches 9 bases. Trimming took 0 bases from V and 4 from J; bases not matched to a gene: 1. This CDR3 has 15 amino acids. Germline V lookup: CDR1 LGHNA, CDR2 YSLEER. This CDR3 reads CASSQDGQGNQPQHF. In DNA form, the CDR3 reads TGCGCCAGCAGCCAAGACGGACAGGGGAATCAGCCCCAGCATTTT.

The rearrangement joins TRBV6-5 to TRBJ2-2; 7 bases fit TRBD1. The ends lost 9 bases at V and 6 bases at J; junction bases unmatched: 4. Germline V gives CDR1 MNHEY, CDR2 SVGAGI. CDR3 length equals 12 residues. The CDR3 region is CARNRGPGELFF. In nucleotides, the CDR3 is TGTGCCAGAAACAGGGGTCCCGGGGAGCTGTTTTTT.

The CDR3: CAWSRSQFYEQYF. The CDR3 bases are TGTGCCTGGAGTAGGAGCCAATTCTACGAGCAGTACTTC. This sequence joins TRBV30 and TRBJ2-7; D is ambiguous. The CDR3 totals 13 residues. V lost 2 bases to trimming and J lost 3 bases, with 11 bases between them. CDR1 GTSNPN and CDR2 SVGIG come from the germline V gene (reference sequence).

The rearrangement links TRBV7-2 to TRBJ1-4; the match to TRBD1 covers 8 bases. The CDR3 is 12 residues long. V lost 5 bases to trimming and J lost 10 bases; unmatched junction nucleotides: 3. CDR1 is SGHTA, CDR2 FQGNSA, per germline. The DNA of the CDR3 is TGTGCCAGCAGCCCGACAGGGGTAAAACTGTTTTTT. This translates into CASSPTGVKLFF.

The rearrangement uses TRBV5-1 and TRBJ1-4, with 9 bases matching TRBD1. V was pared by 4 bases and J by 6 bases, with 7 bases of the junction left unmatched. The CDR3 has 15 amino acids. Germline loops: CDR1 SGHRS, CDR2 YFSETQ. In DNA, the CDR3 is TGCGCCAGCAGCACTGGACAGGGGCCGTATGAAAAACTGTTTTTT. The encoded protein is CASSTGQGPYEKLFF.

The chain recombines TRBV11-2 with TRBJ1-2; D is possibly TRBD1 (6 bases). This CDR3 comprises 15 residues. V was shortened by 5 bases and J by 4 bases, with 17 bases between the two germline ends. The V gene's germline CDR1 is SGHAT and CDR2 FQNNGV. CDR3 sequence (DNA): TGTGCCAGCAGCCCGCTCGGGGGGCGGGTCTATGGCTACACCTTC. It specifies CASSPLGGRVYGYTF.

This chain uses TRBV12-5 with TRBJ2-7; possible D gene TRBD1, 6 bases. Trimming left V 5 bases short and J 2 bases short, with 7 bases between. Per the germline V gene, CDR1 is LGHNT and CDR2 is FRNRAP. This CDR3 spans 12 amino acids. DNA for the CDR3: TGTGCTAGTGGTCGGGACACCTACGAGCAGTACTTC. Its protein is CASGRDTYEQYF.

The chain uses TRBV19 and TRBJ1-5, with 7 nucleotides matching TRBD1. The CDR3 contains 14 residues. Trimming cost V 5 bases and J 7 bases; bases outside gene matches: 8. The germline gives CDR1 LNHDA, CDR2 SQIVND (reference sequence). The CDR3 DNA sequence: TGTGCCAGTAGTGCCCGGCAGGGGGTCCAGCCCCAGCATTTT. This encodes CASSARQGVQPQHF.

The chain carries TRBV7-9 and TRBJ2-5, with TRBD1 identical over 11 bases. This CDR3 is 16 amino acids long. V lost 5 bases to trimming and J lost 5 bases; unmatched junction nucleotides: 10. Germline values: CDR1 SEHNR, CDR2 FQNEAQ (reference sequence). CDR3 residues: CASSQMDRGQGETQYF. CDR3 sequence (DNA): TGTGCCAGCAGCCAAATGGACAGGGGGCAGGGGGAGACCCAGTACTTC.

The chain links TRBV28 to TRBJ1-2; D is unclear. Trimming shortened V by 2 bases and J by 0 bases, and 7 bases separated the two germline ends. In germline, CDR1 is MDHEN, CDR2 SYDVKM. CDR3 length equals 14 residues. Written as DNA, the CDR3 is TGTGCCAGCAGTTTACCCCTAGCTAACTATGGCTACACCTTC. Its protein product is CASSLPLANYGYTF.